Listed here are 6 T cell receptor beta chains from one sample, sequenced in a study of Graves' ophthalmopathy and Graves' hyperthyroidism. Amplification of the TCR beta CDR3 regions used RNA transcripts (as template). Scientists carried out first-round RT-PCR using HTBI primers and then a second-round multiplex PCR. From the multiplex PCR reads, TCRdb called clonotypes with MiXCR, one entry per CDR3 protein. Among over a million distinct CDR3 sequences listed, less than 45% were seen once. What was sequenced was peripheral blood or thyroid tissue (not recorded which). Receptors originate from an adult man with Graves' hyperthyroidism.

The V and J genes are TRBV19 and TRBJ2-5; D may correspond to TRBD1 or TRBD2 (6 bases each). Germline CDR1 reads LNHDA; CDR2 reads SQIVND (reference sequence). V dropped 2 bases and J dropped 1 base, with 14 bases sitting between them. The CDR3 is 16 amino acids. The CDR3 loop reads CASSIPGAPLQETQYF. The CDR3 DNA sequence: TGTGCCAGTAGTATACCGGGGGCGCCTCTCCAAGAGACCCAGTACTTC.

This clonotype was recorded many times. The rearrangement joins TRBV25-1 to TRBJ1-2; D is ambiguous. The V end lost 3 bases, the J end lost 7 bases, and 9 bases lay between the germline ends. Germline-derived CDR1 and CDR2 are MGHDK and SYGVNS. This CDR3 comprises 12 residues. The CDR3 nucleotides read TGTGCCAGCAGTGAGCCGTACTCTGGCTACACCTTC. It is translated as CASSEPYSGYTF.

V usage is TRBV14 and J usage is TRBJ2-7; D gene ambiguous. CDR1 is SGHDN, CDR2 FVKESK, per germline. The CDR3 totals 16 residues. V was pared by 3 bases and J by 2 bases, with 17 bases between. CDR3 sequence: CASSHPRTGLPYEQYF. CDR3 DNA: TGTGCCAGCAGCCACCCCCGGACCGGGTTGCCCTACGAGCAGTACTTC. Looking up the rest from reference TRBV14 and TRBJ2-7 gives the full variable domain: EAGVTQFPSHSVIEKGQTVTLRCDPISGHDNLYWYRRVMGKEIKFLLHFVKESKQDESGMPNNRFLAERTGGTYSTLKVQPAELEDSGVYFCASSHPRTGLPYEQYFGPGTRLTVT.

The rearrangement uses TRBV15 and TRBJ2-5; perhaps TRBD2 as D (5 bases). Germline assignment: CDR1 LNHNV and CDR2 YYDKDF (reference sequence). V dropped 6 bases and J dropped 0 bases, with 11 bases sitting between them. The CDR3 extends over 14 amino acids. The CDR3 sequence: CATRPGSNQETQYF. The CDR3 DNA reads as TGTGCCACCAGACCGGGATCCAACCAAGAGACCCAGTACTTC.

This clonotype was found many times. V usage is TRBV7-2 and J usage is TRBJ1-3; D gene uncertain. Germline CDR1 reads SGHTA; CDR2 reads FQGNSA. This CDR3 region has 16 residues. Trimming cost V 1 base and J 1 base, with 11 bases left between them. Here the CDR3 DNA reads TGTGCCAGCAGCTTAGGAAGGGTGGATTCTGGAAACACCATATATTTT. The encoded protein is CASSLGRVDSGNTIYF. Full variable domain (rest looked up from reference TRBV7-2 and TRBJ1-3): GAGVSQSPSNKVTEKGKDVELRCDPISGHTALYWYRQSLGQGLEFLIYFQGNSAPDKSGLPSDRFSAERTGGSVSTLTIQRTQQEDSAVYLCASSLGRVDSGNTIYFGEGSWLTVV.

This rearrangement joins TRBV7-2 to TRBJ2-5; TRBD2 aligns across 8 bases. The CDR3 has 17 amino acids. V gave up 5 bases and J gave up 2 bases; unmatched junction bases: 13. Per the germline V gene, CDR1 is SGHTA and CDR2 is FQGNSA. The CDR3 is CASSPVAGGYEQETQYF. The CDR3 DNA follows: TGTGCCAGCAGCCCAGTTGCGGGGGGCTACGAGCAAGAGACCCAGTACTTC.